The clone carrying this T cell receptor (beta chain) was found a few times. Its antigen is still unknown. This entry is derived from a study of identical twins. Study results and caveats: Zero-insertion analyses might be partly confounded by invariant T cells like MAIT and iNKT. Insertions were reduced in abundant cord blood beta clonotypes but not in memory repertoires.

There are 12 residues in the CDR3. Trimming shortened V by 6 bases and J by 6 bases, and 11 bases separated the two germline ends. TCRdb ran MiXCR on the 5' RACE reads and lists one entry per CDR3 protein. The sample shows 450,000 to 600,000 distinct CDR3 sequences, about 20% of them seen only once. The sample was also linked to a second study, of yellow fever vaccine responses in identical twins.

The TCR originated in a young woman in good health. The V and J genes are TRBV12-3 or TRBV12-4 and TRBJ1-2, with a possible D match to TRBD1 (5 bases). The sample consisted of CD4+ T cells sorted from blood. The CDR3 loop is CASRRDPDGYTF. The CDR3 DNA reads as TGTGCCAGCAGAAGGGACCCGGATGGCTACACCTTC.